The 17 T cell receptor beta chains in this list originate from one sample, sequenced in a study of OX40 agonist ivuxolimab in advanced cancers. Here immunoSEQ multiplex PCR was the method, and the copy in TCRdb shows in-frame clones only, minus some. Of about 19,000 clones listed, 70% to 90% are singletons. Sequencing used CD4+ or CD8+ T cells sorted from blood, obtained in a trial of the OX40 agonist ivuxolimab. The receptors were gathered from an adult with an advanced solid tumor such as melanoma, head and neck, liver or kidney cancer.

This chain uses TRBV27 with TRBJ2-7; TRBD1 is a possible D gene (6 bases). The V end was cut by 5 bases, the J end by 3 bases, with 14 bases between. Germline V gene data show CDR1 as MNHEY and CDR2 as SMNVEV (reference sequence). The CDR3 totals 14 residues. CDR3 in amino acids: CASSPLGHLYEQYF. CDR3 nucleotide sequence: TGTGCCAGCAGTCCCCTGGGACACCTCTACGAGCAGTACTTC.

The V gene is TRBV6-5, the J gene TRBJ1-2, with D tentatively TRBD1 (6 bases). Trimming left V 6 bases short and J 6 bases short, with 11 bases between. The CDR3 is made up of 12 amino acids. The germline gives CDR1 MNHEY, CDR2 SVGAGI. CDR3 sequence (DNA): TGTGCCAGCAGCTACCCAGGGGATGGCTACACCTTC. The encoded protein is CASSYPGDGYTF.

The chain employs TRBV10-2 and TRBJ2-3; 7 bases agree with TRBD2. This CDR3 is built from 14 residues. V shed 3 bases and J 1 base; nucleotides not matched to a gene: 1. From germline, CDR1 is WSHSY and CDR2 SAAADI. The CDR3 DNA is TGCGCCAGCAGTGACGCGGGGGGCACAGATACGCAGTATTTT. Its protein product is CASSDAGGTDTQYF.

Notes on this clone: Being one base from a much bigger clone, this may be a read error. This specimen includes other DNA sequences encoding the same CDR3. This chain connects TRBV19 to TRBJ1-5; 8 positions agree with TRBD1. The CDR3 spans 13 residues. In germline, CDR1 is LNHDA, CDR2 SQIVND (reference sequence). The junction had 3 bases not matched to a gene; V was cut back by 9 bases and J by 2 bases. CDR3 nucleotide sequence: TGTGCCAGCCAGACAGGGGGCAATCAGCCCCAGCATTTT. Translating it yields CASQTGGNQPQHF.

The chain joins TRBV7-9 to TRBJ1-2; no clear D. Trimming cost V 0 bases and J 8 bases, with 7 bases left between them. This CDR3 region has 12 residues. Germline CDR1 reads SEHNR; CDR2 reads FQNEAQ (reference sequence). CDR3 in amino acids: CASSLAGLGYTF. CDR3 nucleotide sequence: TGTGCCAGCAGCTTAGCAGGACTCGGCTACACCTTC. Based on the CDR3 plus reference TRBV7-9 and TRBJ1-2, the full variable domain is DTGVSQNPRHKITKRGQNVTFRCDPISEHNRLYWYRQTLGQGPEFLTYFQNEAQLEKSRLLSDRFSAERPKGSFSTLEIQRTEQGDSAMYLCASSLAGLGYTFGSGTRLTVV.

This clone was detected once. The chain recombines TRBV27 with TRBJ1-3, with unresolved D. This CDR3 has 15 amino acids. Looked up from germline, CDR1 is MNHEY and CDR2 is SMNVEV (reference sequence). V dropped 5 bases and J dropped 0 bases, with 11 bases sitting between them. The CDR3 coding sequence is TGTGCCAGCAGTGCTGAATGGAGCTCTGGAAACACCATATATTTT. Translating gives CASSAEWSSGNTIYF.

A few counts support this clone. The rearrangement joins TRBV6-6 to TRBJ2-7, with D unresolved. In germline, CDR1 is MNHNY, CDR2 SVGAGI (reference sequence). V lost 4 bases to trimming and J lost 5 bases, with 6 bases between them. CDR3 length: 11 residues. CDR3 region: CASSSTDEQYF. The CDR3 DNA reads TGTGCCAGCAGTTCCACAGACGAGCAGTACTTC.

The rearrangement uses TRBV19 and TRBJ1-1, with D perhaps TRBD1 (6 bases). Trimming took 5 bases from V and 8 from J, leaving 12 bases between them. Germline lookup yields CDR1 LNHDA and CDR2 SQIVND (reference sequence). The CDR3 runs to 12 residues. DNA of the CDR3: TGTGCCAGTAGTCAATTGGACAGAGAAGCTTTCTTT. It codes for CASSQLDREAFF. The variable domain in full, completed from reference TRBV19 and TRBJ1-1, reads DGGITQSPKYLFRKEGQNVTLSCEQNLNHDAMYWYRQDPGQGLRLIYYSQIVNDFQKGDIAEGYSVSREKKESFPLTVTSAQKNPTAFYLCASSQLDREAFFGQGTRLTVV.

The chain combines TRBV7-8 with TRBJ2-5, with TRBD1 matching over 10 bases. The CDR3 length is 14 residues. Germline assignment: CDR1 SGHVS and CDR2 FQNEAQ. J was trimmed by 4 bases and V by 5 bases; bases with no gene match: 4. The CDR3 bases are TGTGCCAGCAGCCCCCGGACAGGGGGAGAGACCCAGTACTTC. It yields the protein CASSPRTGGETQYF.

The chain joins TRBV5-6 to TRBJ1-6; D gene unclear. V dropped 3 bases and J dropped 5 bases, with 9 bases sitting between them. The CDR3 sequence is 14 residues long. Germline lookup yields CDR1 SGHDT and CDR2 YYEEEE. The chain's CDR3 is CASSSINNNSPLHF. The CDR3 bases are TGTGCCAGCAGCTCGATTAATAATAATTCACCCCTCCACTTT. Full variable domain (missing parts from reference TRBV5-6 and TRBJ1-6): DAGVTQSPTHLIKTRGQQVTLRCSPKSGHDTVSWYQQALGQGPQFIFQYYEEEERQRGNFPDRFSGHQFPNYSSELNVNALLLGDSALYLCASSSINNNSPLHFGNGTRLTVT.

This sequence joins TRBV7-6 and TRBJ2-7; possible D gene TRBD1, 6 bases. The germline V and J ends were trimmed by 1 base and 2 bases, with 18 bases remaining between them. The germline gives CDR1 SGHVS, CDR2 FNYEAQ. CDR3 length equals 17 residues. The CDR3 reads CASSLEVPRGQPYEQYF. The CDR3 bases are TGTGCCAGCAGCTTAGAGGTTCCCAGGGGACAACCCTACGAGCAGTACTTC.

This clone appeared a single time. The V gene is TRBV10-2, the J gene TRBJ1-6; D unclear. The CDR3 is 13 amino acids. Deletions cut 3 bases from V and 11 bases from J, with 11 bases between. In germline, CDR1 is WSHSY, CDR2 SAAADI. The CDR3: CASSDSDRAPLHF. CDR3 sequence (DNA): TGCGCCAGCAGTGATTCGGACCGGGCACCCCTCCACTTT.

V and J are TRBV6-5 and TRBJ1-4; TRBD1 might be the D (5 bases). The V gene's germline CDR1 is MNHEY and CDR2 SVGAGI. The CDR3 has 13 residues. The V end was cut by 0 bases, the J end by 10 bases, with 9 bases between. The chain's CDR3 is CASSYSSGGKLFF. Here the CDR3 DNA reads TGTGCCAGCAGTTACTCGAGCGGGGGAAAACTGTTTTTT.

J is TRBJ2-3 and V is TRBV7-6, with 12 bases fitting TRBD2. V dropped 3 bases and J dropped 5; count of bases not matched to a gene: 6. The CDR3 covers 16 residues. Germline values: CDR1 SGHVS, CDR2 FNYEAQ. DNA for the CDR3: TGTGCCAGCAGCTTCTCTAGCGGGGGGGCAGGAGATACGCAGTATTTT. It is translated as CASSFSSGGAGDTQYF.

The CDR3 DNA is TGTGCCAGCAGCTCGATACAGACAGATACGCAGTATTTT. Amino acid sequence: CASSSIQTDTQYF. J is TRBJ2-3 and V is TRBV11-2; D remains unclear. The V end lost 4 bases, the J end lost 3 bases, and 8 bases lay between the germline ends. Germline V gene data show CDR1 as SGHAT and CDR2 as FQNNGV. The length of the CDR3 is 13 residues.

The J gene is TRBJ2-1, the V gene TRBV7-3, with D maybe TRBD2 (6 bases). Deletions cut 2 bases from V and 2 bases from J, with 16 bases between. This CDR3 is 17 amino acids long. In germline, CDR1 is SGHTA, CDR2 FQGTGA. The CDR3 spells CASSLLGTSNTYNEQFF. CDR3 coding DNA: TGTGCCAGCAGCTTATTAGGGACTTCTAATACCTACAATGAGCAGTTCTTC. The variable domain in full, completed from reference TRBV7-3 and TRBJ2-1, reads GAGVSQTPSNKVTEKGKYVELRCDPISGHTALYWYRQSLGQGPEFLIYFQGTGAADDSGLPNDRFFAVRPEGSVSTLKIQRTERGDSAVYLCASSLLGTSNTYNEQFFGPGTRLTVL.

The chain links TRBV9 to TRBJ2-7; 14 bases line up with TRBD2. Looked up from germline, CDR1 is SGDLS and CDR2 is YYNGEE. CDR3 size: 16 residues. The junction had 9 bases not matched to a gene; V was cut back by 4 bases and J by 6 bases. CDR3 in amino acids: CASSPQTSGRGSEQYF. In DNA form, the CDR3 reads TGTGCCAGCAGCCCCCAGACTAGCGGGAGGGGTAGCGAGCAGTACTTC.